This TCR beta chain was found in a study of T cell repertoires in cytomegalovirus infection. Study-level background: CMV epitopes that were recently identified and HLA-C-restricted were used alongside well-studied HLA-B-restricted ones. Both CMV infection and a matching HLA type were indicated by public TCR beta signatures.

Germline V gene sequence: CDR1 DFQATT, CDR2 SNEGSKA (reference sequence). The V end lost 0 bases, the J end lost 0 bases, and 14 bases lay between the germline ends. The CDR3 totals 17 residues. This clonotype was counted only a few times. The antigen remains unidentified. Regarding the study as a whole: HLA-C-restricted CMV clonotypes gave the most frequent clonotype in two of eight donors. Adding up the frequency of public TCR beta families identified people who carried CMV plus the relevant HLA.

Via MiXCR, TCRdb re-called the reads, giving one row per CDR3 protein. The profile shows roughly 920,000 distinct CDR3 sequences, approximately 31% of them singletons. The sequencing used cultured CD8+ T cells from PBMCs, collected from culture after CMV antigen stimulation. This chain connects TRBV20-1 to TRBJ1-4; maybe TRBD1 (6 bases). The sequence came from a human donor in good health (CMV status not recorded). Some clones in this sample may be carry-over from other donors' samples. CDR3 bases: TGCAGTGCTAGAGAAACAGGGCGACTGACAACTAATGAAAAACTGTTTTTT. This codes for CSARETGRLTTNEKLFF.